This T cell receptor (beta chain) was captured in a study of a mutant IDH1 vaccine in newly diagnosed glioma. Study background: In weeks 1, 3, 5, 7, 11, 15, 19 and 23, patients were vaccinated. Beforehand, treatment had been radiotherapy, temozolomide, or both; the majority received both.

Time point noted: week 5, during vaccination. Doses consisted of 300 ug of mutant IDH1 20-mer peptide each, paired with topical imiquimod. New IDH1-mutant, ATRX-lost WHO grade 3 or 4 astrocytomas occurred in donors. Data came from immunoSEQ multiplex PCR; TCRdb stores just in-frame clones and leaves some out. Of tens of thousands of clones in the sample, 70% to 85% were seen once. In the case of this clone: Its cognate antigen is unknown.

Here the sequenced sample was PBMCs, taken from a glioma patient whose treatment included an IDH1 peptide vaccine. This receptor was obtained from a woman younger than 35 with glioma. Some clones in this sample may be carry-over from other donors' samples.

The CDR3, as DNA: TGCGCCAGCAGCTTGGAGCCGGGACAGGGGAACTACGAGCAGTACTTC. This encodes CASSLEPGQGNYEQYF. The chain employs TRBV5-1 and TRBJ2-7, with 10 bases lining up with TRBD1. With 0 bases clipped from V and 3 bases from J, the junction kept 6 bases outside the gene matches. The CDR3 totals 16 residues. Germline V lookup: CDR1 SGHRS, CDR2 YFSETQ.